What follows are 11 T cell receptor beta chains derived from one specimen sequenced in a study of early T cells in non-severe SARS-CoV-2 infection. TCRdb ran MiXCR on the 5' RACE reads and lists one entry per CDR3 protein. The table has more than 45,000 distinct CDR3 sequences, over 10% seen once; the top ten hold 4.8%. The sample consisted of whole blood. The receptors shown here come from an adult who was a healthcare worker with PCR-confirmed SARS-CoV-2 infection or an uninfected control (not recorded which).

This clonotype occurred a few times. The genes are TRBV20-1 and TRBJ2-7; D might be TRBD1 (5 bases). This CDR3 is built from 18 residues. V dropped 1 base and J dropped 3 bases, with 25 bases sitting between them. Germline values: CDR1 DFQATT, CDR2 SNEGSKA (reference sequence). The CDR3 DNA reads TGCAGTGCTAGAGGGTTCACGGTTAATACTTTAGGGGACTACGAGCAGTACTTC. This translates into CSARGFTVNTLGDYEQYF.

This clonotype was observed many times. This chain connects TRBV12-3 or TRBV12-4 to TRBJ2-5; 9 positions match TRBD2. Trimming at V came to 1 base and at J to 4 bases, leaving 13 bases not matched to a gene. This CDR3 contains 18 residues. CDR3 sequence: CASSLEARLGAGGETQYF. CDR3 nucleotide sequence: TGTGCCAGCAGTTTAGAGGCCCGACTCGGAGCGGGGGGAGAGACCCAGTACTTC.

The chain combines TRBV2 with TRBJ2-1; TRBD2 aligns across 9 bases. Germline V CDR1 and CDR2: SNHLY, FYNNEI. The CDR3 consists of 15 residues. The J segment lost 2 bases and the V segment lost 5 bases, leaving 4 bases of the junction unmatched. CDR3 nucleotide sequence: TGTGCCAGCAGTTTAGCGGGAGAAACCTACAATGAGCAGTTCTTC. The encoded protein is CASSLAGETYNEQFF.

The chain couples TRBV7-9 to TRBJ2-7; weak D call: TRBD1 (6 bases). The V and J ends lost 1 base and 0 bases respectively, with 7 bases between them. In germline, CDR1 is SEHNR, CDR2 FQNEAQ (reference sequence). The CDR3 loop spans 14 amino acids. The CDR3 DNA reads TGTGCCAGCAGCTTAGGACAGGCCTCCTACGAGCAGTACTTC. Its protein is CASSLGQASYEQYF.

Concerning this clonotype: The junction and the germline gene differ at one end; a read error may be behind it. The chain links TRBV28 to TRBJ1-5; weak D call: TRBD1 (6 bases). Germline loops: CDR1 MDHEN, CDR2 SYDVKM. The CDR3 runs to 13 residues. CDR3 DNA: TGTGTCAGCAGTTCCGGACAGAATCAGCCCCAGCATTTT. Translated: CVSSSGQNQPQHF.

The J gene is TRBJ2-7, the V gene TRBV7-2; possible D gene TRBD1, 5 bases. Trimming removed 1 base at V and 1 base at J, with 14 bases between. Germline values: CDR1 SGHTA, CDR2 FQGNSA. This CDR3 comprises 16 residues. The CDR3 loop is CASSLVGQGSSYEQYF. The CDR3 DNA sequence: TGTGCCAGCAGCTTAGTTGGGCAGGGTAGTTCCTACGAGCAGTACTTC.

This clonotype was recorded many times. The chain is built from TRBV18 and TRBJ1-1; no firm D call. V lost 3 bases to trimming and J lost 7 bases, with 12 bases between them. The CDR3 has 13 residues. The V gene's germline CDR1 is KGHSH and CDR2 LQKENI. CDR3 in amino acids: CASSPEGGFEAFF. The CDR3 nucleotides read TGTGCCAGCTCACCGGAAGGAGGGTTTGAAGCTTTCTTT.

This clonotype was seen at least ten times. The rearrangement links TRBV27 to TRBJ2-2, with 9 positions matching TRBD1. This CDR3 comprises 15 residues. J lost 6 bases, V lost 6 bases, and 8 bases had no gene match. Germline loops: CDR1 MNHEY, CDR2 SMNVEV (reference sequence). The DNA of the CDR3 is TGTGCCAGCAGCCCCACGGGACAGGGCGCCGGGGAGCTGTTTTTT. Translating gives CASSPTGQGAGELFF.

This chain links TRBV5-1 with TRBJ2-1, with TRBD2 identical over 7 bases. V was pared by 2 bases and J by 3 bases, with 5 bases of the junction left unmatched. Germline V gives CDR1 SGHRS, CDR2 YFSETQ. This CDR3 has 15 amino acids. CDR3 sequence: CASSFAGVVYNEQFF. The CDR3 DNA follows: TGCGCCAGCAGCTTTGCGGGAGTGGTCTACAATGAGCAGTTCTTC.

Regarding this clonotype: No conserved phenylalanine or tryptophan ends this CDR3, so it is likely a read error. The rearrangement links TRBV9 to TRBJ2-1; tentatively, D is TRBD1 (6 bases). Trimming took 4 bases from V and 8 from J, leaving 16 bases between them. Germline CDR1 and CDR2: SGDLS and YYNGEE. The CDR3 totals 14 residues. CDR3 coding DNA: TGTGCCAGCAGCACCCAGGTACAGGGCTATGAGCAGTTCCTC. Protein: CASSTQVQGYEQFL.

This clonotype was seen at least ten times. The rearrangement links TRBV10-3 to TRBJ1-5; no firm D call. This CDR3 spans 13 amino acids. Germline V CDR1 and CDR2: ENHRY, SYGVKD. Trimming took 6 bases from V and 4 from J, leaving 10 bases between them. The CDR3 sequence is CAISLTENQPQHF. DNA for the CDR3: TGTGCCATCAGCCTGACTGAGAATCAGCCCCAGCATTTT.